The clone carrying this T cell receptor beta chain turned up a few times. Antigen unknown. One entry per CDR3 protein results from TCRdb running MiXCR on the RT-PCR reads. The data contain about 700,000 distinct CDR3 sequences, more than 15% of them singletons. Germline CDR1 and CDR2: MNHEY and SVGEGT. The CDR3 loop spans 15 amino acids. V was trimmed by 6 bases and J by 2 bases, leaving 14 bases between them. The sample comes from a study of response to subunit inactivated influenza vaccine. Whole-study findings and limits: That few new T cells are recruited by each seasonal influenza vaccination was the authors' suggestion.

The sequence came from a man between 45 and 60 years old who received an inactivated influenza vaccine. V gene TRBV6-2 or TRBV6-3 combines with J gene TRBJ2-1; tentative D call: TRBD2 (6 bases). The source was PBMCs from blood, collected 12 days after vaccination. This CDR3 is CASSQTGVAYNEQFF. The DNA of the CDR3 is TGTGCCAGCAGCCAAACGGGGGTAGCCTACAATGAGCAGTTCTTC.